Listed here are 16 T cell receptor beta chains from one sample, sequenced in a study of follicular helper T cells after annual influenza vaccination. Time point indicated: 2015-2016 season, pre-vaccination. Here immunoSEQ multiplex PCR was the method, and the copy in TCRdb shows in-frame clones only, minus some. Here the sample spans about 6,500 clones, roughly 80% being singletons. The sample here was CXCR5- memory CD4+ T cells sorted from blood, taken on the day of influenza vaccination. These receptors all come from an adult who received the influenza vaccine.

This rearrangement joins TRBV5-1 to TRBJ2-2, with D unresolved. The V gene's germline CDR1 is SGHRS and CDR2 YFSETQ. CDR3 size: 14 residues. V gave up 0 bases and J gave up 8 bases, with 11 bases separating them. CDR3 sequence (DNA): TGCGCCAGCAGCTTGGCAGTCCCACGAGGGGAGCTGTTTTTT. Protein: CASSLAVPRGELFF.

The genes are TRBV21-1 and TRBJ1-5; TRBD1 reflects the table's D call only, with no check against the DNA. TRBV21-1 counts as a pseudogene. The length of the CDR3 is 15 residues. The CDR3 DNA is TGTGCCAGCAGCAAAGCGCAAGGGGTTAGGCAGCCCCAGCATTTT. Its translation is CASSKAQGVRQPQHF.

The chain joins TRBV19 to TRBJ1-1; 8 bases are a match to TRBD1. Germline V lookup: CDR1 LNHDA, CDR2 SQIVND (reference sequence). The CDR3 sequence is 12 residues long. V dropped 11 bases and J dropped 7; count of bases not matched to a gene: 9. The CDR3 coding sequence is TGTGCCTCGAAAGGACAGGGCCTTGAAGCTTTCTTT. Residues: CASKGQGLEAFF.

The chain combines TRBV7-9 with TRBJ2-5, with D possibly called TRBD1 or TRBD2 (5 bases each). Germline CDR1 and CDR2: SEHNR and FQNEAQ (reference sequence). This CDR3 region has 16 residues. V was cut by 5 bases and J by 7 bases, with 23 bases left in between. CDR3 in DNA: TGTGCCAGCAGCCTTACCGGGACCCAAAGCGGAAGGACCCAGTACTTC. It translates to CASSLTGTQSGRTQYF.

This clone has more than one count but fewer than ten. V usage is TRBV4-1 and J usage is TRBJ1-6; no clear D gene. There are 12 residues in the CDR3. Trimming removed 2 bases at V and 10 bases at J, with 6 bases between. CDR1 is MGHRA, CDR2 YSYEKL, per germline. Here the CDR3 DNA reads TGCGCCAGCAGCCAATCGGGGTCACCCCTCCACTTT. Protein: CASSQSGSPLHF.

The chain's CDR3 is CATGQRNEKLFF. The CDR3 DNA sequence: TGTGCCACCGGACAGAGGAATGAAAAACTGTTTTTT. This rearrangement joins TRBV6-5 to TRBJ1-4, with D maybe TRBD1 (6 bases). In germline, CDR1 is MNHEY, CDR2 SVGAGI. This CDR3 region has 12 residues. V lost 10 bases and J 5 bases, leaving 11 bases between the germline ends.

The chain combines TRBV19 with TRBJ2-7; possible D gene TRBD1, 6 bases. Germline values: CDR1 LNHDA, CDR2 SQIVND (reference sequence). The CDR3 runs 14 residues. V was clipped by 6 bases and J by 4 bases, with 16 bases between them. CDR3 loop: CASSPRGGPYEQYF. The DNA for the CDR3 is TGTGCCAGTAGCCCCAGAGGGGGACCTTACGAGCAGTACTTC.

The rearrangement uses TRBV7-6 and TRBJ2-1; D possibly matches TRBD1 or TRBD2 (5 bases each). Deletions cut 5 bases from V and 9 bases from J, with 17 bases between. Germline lookup yields CDR1 SGHVS and CDR2 FNYEAQ. CDR3 length: 14 amino acids. Here the CDR3 DNA reads TGTGCCAGCAGCCCCGGGACCATAAGGGGTGAGCAGTTCTTC. It encodes CASSPGTIRGEQFF.

This clone was picked up one time. The V call is TRBV7-8, the J call TRBJ1-3; D gene ambiguous. V lost 2 bases, J lost 0 bases, and 11 bases lay in between. CDR3 size: 16 residues. Germline assignment: CDR1 SGHVS and CDR2 FQNEAQ. This CDR3 is CASSLSPGNSGNTIYF. Written as DNA, the CDR3 is TGTGCCAGCAGCTTATCCCCAGGAAACTCTGGAAACACCATATATTTT.

This clone was counted only a few times. This chain connects TRBV5-4 to TRBJ2-7; D is uncertain. The CDR3 sequence is 13 residues long. The germline CDR1 and CDR2 sequences are SGHNT and YYREEE (reference sequence). Between the trimmed V and J ends, which lost 2 bases and 7 bases, there was a span of 13 bases. CDR3 in DNA: TGTGCCAGCAGCTTTTTAGGGCGAGGTGAGCAGTACTTC. Translated: CASSFLGRGEQYF.

This rearrangement joins TRBV5-1 to TRBJ2-5, with 10 bases identical to TRBD1. The CDR3 loop spans 16 amino acids. V was pared by 0 bases and J by 6 bases, with 8 bases of the junction left unmatched. Germline CDR1 SGHRS, CDR2 YFSETQ. CDR3 amino acids: CASSLAGTGVMQTQYF. CDR3 in DNA: TGCGCCAGCAGCTTGGCAGGGACAGGGGTAATGCAGACCCAGTACTTC.

This clone was observed a single time. The J gene is TRBJ1-4, the V gene TRBV5-1, with 7 bases fitting TRBD1. CDR1 and CDR2 from the germline V gene are SGHRS and YFSETQ. Unmatched junction bases numbered 6, after V lost 4 bases and J lost 0 bases. This CDR3 region has 16 residues. The CDR3 loop reads CASSRGQFATNEKLFF. CDR3 nucleotides: TGCGCCAGCAGCAGGGGACAGTTCGCAACTAATGAAAAACTGTTTTTT. Together with reference TRBV5-1 and TRBJ1-4, the CDR3 gives the full variable domain: KAGVTQTPRYLIKTRGQQVTLSCSPISGHRSVSWYQQTPGQGLQFLFEYFSETQRNKGNFPGRFSGRQFSNSRSEMNVSTLELGDSALYLCASSRGQFATNEKLFFGSGTQLSVL.

This clone was seen a few times. This chain connects TRBV7-9 to TRBJ2-5, with 13 bases lining up with TRBD2. The germline CDR1 and CDR2 sequences are SEHNR and FQNEAQ (reference sequence). This CDR3 has 15 residues. With 5 bases clipped from V and 8 bases from J, the junction kept 8 bases outside the gene matches. The CDR3 DNA is TGTGCCAGCAGCGCCAGGGGACTAGCGGGAATTACCCAGTACTTC. Protein sequence: CASSARGLAGITQYF.

This chain joins TRBV7-8 and TRBJ1-1, with no clear D. The CDR3 has 14 amino acids. V lost 6 bases and J 5 bases, leaving 16 bases between the germline ends. Germline CDR1 is SGHVS and CDR2 is FQNEAQ. Written as DNA, the CDR3 is TGTGCCAGCAGTGTAACACATATTAAGACTGAAGCTTTCTTT. Amino acid sequence: CASSVTHIKTEAFF.

The V gene is TRBV6-5, the J gene TRBJ2-3; D may match TRBD1 or TRBD2 (5 bases each). The CDR3 consists of 15 residues. The germline gives CDR1 MNHEY, CDR2 SVGAGI. Trimming left V 8 bases short and J 2 bases short, with 17 bases between. This CDR3 is CASRNSPGHTDTQYF. CDR3 nucleotides: TGTGCCAGCCGAAACAGCCCGGGGCACACAGATACGCAGTATTTT.

The chain uses TRBV6-5 and TRBJ1-6, with 8 bases identical to TRBD1. Germline CDR1 and CDR2: MNHEY and SVGAGI. J gave up 7 bases and V 5 bases, and 4 bases lay outside the gene matches. There are 14 residues in the CDR3. This CDR3 is CASSEGQGNSPLHF. DNA for the CDR3: TGTGCCAGCAGTGAAGGACAGGGAAATTCACCCCTCCACTTT.